One T cell receptor (beta chain) is described in this entry. The source of the sample is a study of blood T cell repertoires in COVID-19. Study background: The samples span acute and convalescent COVID-19 from the United States, Italy and Spain. T cells, B-cell-depleted T cells, or PBMCs supplied cDNA or gDNA.

The assay was immunoSEQ multiplex PCR, and TCRdb's table has in-frame clones only and misses some. The repertoire holds tens of thousands of clones, with about 91% as singletons. The TCR comes from a woman in her 70s with active COVID-19. The source material was peripheral blood.

CDR3: CASSVSGGSTEAFF. The CDR3 DNA reads TGTGCCAGCAGCGTCTCAGGAGGGAGCACTGAAGCTTTCTTT. This sequence joins TRBV9 and TRBJ1-1; unclear D gene. Germline CDR1 SGDLS, CDR2 YYNGEE. Trimming shortened V by 2 bases and J by 4 bases, and 12 bases separated the two germline ends. The CDR3 is 14 amino acids.